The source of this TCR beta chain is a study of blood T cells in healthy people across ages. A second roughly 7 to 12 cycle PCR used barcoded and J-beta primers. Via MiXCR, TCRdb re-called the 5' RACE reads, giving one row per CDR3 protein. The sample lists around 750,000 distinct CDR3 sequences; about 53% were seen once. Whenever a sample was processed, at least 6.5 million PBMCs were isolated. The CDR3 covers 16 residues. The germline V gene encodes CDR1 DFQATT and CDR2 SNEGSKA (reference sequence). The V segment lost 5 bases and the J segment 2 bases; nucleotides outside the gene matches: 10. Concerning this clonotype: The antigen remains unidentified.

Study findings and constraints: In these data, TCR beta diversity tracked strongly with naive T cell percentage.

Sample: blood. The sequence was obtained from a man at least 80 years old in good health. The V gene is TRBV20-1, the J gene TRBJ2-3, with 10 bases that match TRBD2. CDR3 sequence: CSAQRASGGNTDTQYF. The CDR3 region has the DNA TGCAGTGCTCAGAGGGCTAGCGGGGGAAACACAGATACGCAGTATTTT.